The 5 T cell receptor beta chains below come from one sample, sequenced in a study of blood T cells in healthy people across ages (dated by TCRdb to about 2015). Library method: 5' RACE. Sequenced using an Illumina HiSeq 2500. A second roughly 6 to 11 cycle PCR used a sample-barcoded 5' primer and a J-beta primer mix. TCRdb ran its own pipeline on the public reads, namely fastp trimming at Q25 and MiXCR clone calling, and kept in-frame beta chains. Records with the same CDR3 protein are collapsed into one entry carrying the most frequent genes and DNA. The sample table shows more than 1,400,000 distinct CDR3 sequences, and 42% are seen once. The top ten clonotypes cover approximately 7.9% of the sample. The specimen sequenced was blood. All receptors come from a woman aged 18-29 years in good health.

This chain joins TRBV6-5 and TRBJ2-6, with D possibly matching TRBD2 (5 bases). V lost 2 bases and J 0 bases, leaving 11 bases between the germline ends. This CDR3 region has 17 residues. CDR1 is MNHEY and CDR2 is SVGAGI in the germline V gene. CDR3: CASSYEDYYSGANVLTF. The CDR3 nucleotides read TGTGCCAGCAGTTACGAAGACTACTACTCTGGGGCCAACGTCCTGACTTTC.

The chain links TRBV15 to TRBJ2-3; TRBD2 might be the D (6 bases). CDR1 is LNHNV and CDR2 is YYDKDF in the germline V gene (reference sequence). The CDR3 is 16 amino acids. V was pared by 5 bases and J by 4 bases, with 19 bases between. The CDR3 sequence is CATSPHGRDGADTQYF. The CDR3, as DNA: TGTGCCACCAGCCCACATGGGCGGGATGGGGCAGATACGCAGTATTTT.

The V and J genes are TRBV5-1 and TRBJ2-5, with 10 bases lining up with TRBD1. The J call may be wrong; the DNA end is better matched by TRBJ2-4. Germline V gene lookup returns CDR1 SGHRS and CDR2 YFSETQ. This CDR3 comprises 16 residues. Here the CDR3 DNA reads TGCGCCAGCAGCGGGTGGACAGGGGGGGAGGAAAACATTCAGTACTTC. Protein: CASSGWTGGEENIQYF.

The V and J genes are TRBV3-1 and TRBJ1-2; possibly TRBD1 for D (5 bases). Trimming shortened V by 8 bases and J by 3 bases, and 7 bases separated the two germline ends. CDR3 length: 11 residues. CDR1 and CDR2 (germline): LGHDT, YNNKEL (reference sequence). This CDR3 reads CASRGYYGYTF. For the CDR3, the DNA is TGTGCCAGCCGGGGGTACTATGGCTACACCTTC. Using reference TRBV3-1 and TRBJ1-2 for the parts outside the CDR3, the full variable domain is DTAVSQTPKYLVTQMGNDKSIKCEQNLGHDTMYWYKQDSKKFLKIMFSYNNKELIINETVPNRFSPKSPDKAHLNLHINSLELGDSAVYFCASRGYYGYTFGSGTRLTVV.

The genes are TRBV18 and TRBJ1-2; 8 bases are a match to TRBD1. This CDR3 is built from 14 residues. V trimming: 2 bases; J trimming: 4 bases; junction bases outside the gene matches: 3. Per the germline V gene, CDR1 is KGHSH and CDR2 is LQKENI. CDR3 sequence (DNA): TGTGCCAGCTCACCAGAGGACAGGGTCTATGGCTACACCTTC. Translating gives CASSPEDRVYGYTF.